The TCR beta chain under discussion was sequenced for a study of PD-1 blockade in classical Hodgkin lymphoma. As for this clone: Its antigen is unknown.

Data came from immunoSEQ multiplex PCR; TCRdb stores just in-frame clones and leaves some out. The repertoire holds roughly 30,000 clones, with around 80% as singletons. The time point: cycle 4 day 1 (C4D1), after 6 weeks of nivolumab. Relapse was seen in all patients after autologous stem cell transplantation, and brentuximab vedotin exposure was variable. Purified CD4+ T cells were obtained from thawed PBMCs through magnetic negative selection. Whole-study findings and limits: Nothing has yet pinned down what causes the repertoire differences, possibly disease activity or prior therapy. The diversity seen at baseline in complete responders resembled that of newly diagnosed patients. Baseline TCR diversity was reportedly lower in newly diagnosed patients than in healthy donors. It was reported as lower still in relapsed/refractory patients. Those starting nivolumab under 1 year post-ASCT were excluded.

Germline CDR1 MNHEY, CDR2 SMNVEV (reference sequence). CDR3 size: 13 residues. The germline V and J ends were trimmed by 5 bases and 2 bases, with 10 bases remaining between them. This chain links TRBV27 with TRBJ2-7; the D gene is possibly TRBD2 (6 bases). The specimen comprised CD4+ T cells from blood, sampled before the fourth cycle of nivolumab. The TCR comes from a human donor with classical Hodgkin lymphoma. CDR3 DNA sequence: TGTGCCAGCAGTCACGGGGGACCCTACGAGCAGTACTTC. The encoded protein is CASSHGGPYEQYF.